These 5 T cell receptor beta chains were all obtained from the same sample, sequenced in a study of cytomegalovirus exposure and HLA in healthy donors. Method: immunoSEQ multiplex PCR; TCRdb's copy keeps in-frame clones and lacks some. The top ten hold roughly 3.1% of the sample, which has around 70,000 clones, 90% to 95% seen once. The sequenced sample consisted of PBMCs. All receptors come from a man between 18 and 35 years old in good health and CMV-seronegative.

This chain connects TRBV4-3 to TRBJ1-3; tentative D call: TRBD1 (5 bases). V lost 0 bases and J 8 bases, leaving 11 bases between the germline ends. Germline-derived CDR1 and CDR2 are LGHNA and YSLEER. The CDR3 runs to 14 residues. The CDR3, as DNA: TGCGCCAGCAGCCAAGAGGGGCCCAGGGACACCATATATTTT. Protein sequence: CASSQEGPRDTIYF.

The chain links TRBV9 to TRBJ1-5, with D perhaps matching TRBD1 (6 bases). CDR1 is SGDLS, CDR2 YYNGEE, per germline. The germline V and J ends were trimmed by 4 bases and 5 bases, with 16 bases remaining between them. The CDR3 is 15 amino acids. CDR3 DNA: TGTGCCAGCAGCCCAGGGACACTTCCTTATCAGCCCCAGCATTTT. Translated: CASSPGTLPYQPQHF.

This clone came up once. V gene TRBV6-5 combines with J gene TRBJ1-2; TRBD1 aligns across 9 bases. V shed 0 bases, J shed 2 bases, and the junction held 4 bases outside the gene matches. This CDR3 has 16 residues. Germline CDR1 reads MNHEY; CDR2 reads SVGAGI. For the CDR3, the DNA is TGTGCCAGCAGTTACTCGGGTGGGACAGGGAACTATGGCTACACCTTC. Its protein product is CASSYSGGTGNYGYTF.

This chain joins TRBV19 and TRBJ2-1; 7 bases are a match to TRBD1. This CDR3 is 15 amino acids long. With V trimmed by 1 base and J by 5 bases, 5 bases remained unmatched. Germline values: CDR1 LNHDA, CDR2 SQIVND (reference sequence). The CDR3 region has the DNA TGTGCCAGTAGTATAGGTGGGACAGTTAACAATGAGCAGTTCTTC. As protein: CASSIGGTVNNEQFF.

The chain is built from TRBV4-2 and TRBJ2-5, with TRBD1 as a possible D gene (6 bases). The CDR3 extends over 14 amino acids. The germline V and J ends were trimmed by 2 bases and 5 bases, with 12 bases remaining between them. The germline V gene encodes CDR1 LGHNA and CDR2 YNFKEQ. The CDR3 sequence is CASSQSSQGETQYF. The CDR3 nucleotides read TGTGCCAGCAGCCAATCGAGCCAGGGGGAGACCCAGTACTTC.